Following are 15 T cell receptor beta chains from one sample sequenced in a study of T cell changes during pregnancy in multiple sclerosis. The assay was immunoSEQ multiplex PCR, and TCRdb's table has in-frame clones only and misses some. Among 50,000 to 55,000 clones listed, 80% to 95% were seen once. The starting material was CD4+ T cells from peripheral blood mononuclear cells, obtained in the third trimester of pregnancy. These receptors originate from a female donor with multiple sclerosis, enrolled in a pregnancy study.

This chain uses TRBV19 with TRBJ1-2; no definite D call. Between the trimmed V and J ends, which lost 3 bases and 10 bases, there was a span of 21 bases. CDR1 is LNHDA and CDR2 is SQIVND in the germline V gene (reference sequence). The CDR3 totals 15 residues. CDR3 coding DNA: TGTGCCAGTAGTATCGGTGAGGGTGGCCCTTCCAACTACACCTTC. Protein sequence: CASSIGEGGPSNYTF.

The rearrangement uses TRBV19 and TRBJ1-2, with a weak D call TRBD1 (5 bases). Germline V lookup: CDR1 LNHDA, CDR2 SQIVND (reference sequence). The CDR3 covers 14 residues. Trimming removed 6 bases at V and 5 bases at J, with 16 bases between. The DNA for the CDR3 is TGTGCCAGTAGCCAAGGGGAGGGGCCTTATGGCTACACCTTC. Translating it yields CASSQGEGPYGYTF.

DNA of the CDR3: TGTGCAAGTCGCCTCACATCGCGGAGCGCACCCGGAGATACGCAGTATTTT. Protein sequence: CASRLTSRSAPGDTQYF. The V and J genes are TRBV12-2 and TRBJ2-3; the table's D gene call, TRBD2, was not cross checked with the DNA. TRBV12-2 is noted as a pseudogene. The CDR3 spans 17 residues.

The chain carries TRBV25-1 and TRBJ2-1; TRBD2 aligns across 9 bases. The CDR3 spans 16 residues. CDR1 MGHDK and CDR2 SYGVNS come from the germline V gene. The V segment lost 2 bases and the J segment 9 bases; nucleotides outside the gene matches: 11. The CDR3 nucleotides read TGTGCCAGCAGTGAAGAGGGGCGGGGGGGCCCGGCTGAGCAGTTCTTC. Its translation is CASSEEGRGGPAEQFF.

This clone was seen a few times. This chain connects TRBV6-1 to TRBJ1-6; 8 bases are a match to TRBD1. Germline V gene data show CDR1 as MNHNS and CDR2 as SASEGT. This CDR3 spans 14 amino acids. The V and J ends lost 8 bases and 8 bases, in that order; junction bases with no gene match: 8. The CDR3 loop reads CASGTGTGYSPLHF. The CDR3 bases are TGTGCCAGCGGGACAGGCACAGGGTATTCACCCCTCCACTTT.

CDR3 in DNA: TGTGCCAGCAGTCGCGAGTTGTTGAACACTGAAGCTTTCTTT. Its protein product is CASSRELLNTEAFF. The rearrangement uses TRBV6-5 and TRBJ1-1; the D is unclear. CDR1 and CDR2 from the germline V gene are MNHEY and SVGAGI. This CDR3 is built from 14 residues. Deletions cut 5 bases from V and 0 bases from J, with 10 bases between.

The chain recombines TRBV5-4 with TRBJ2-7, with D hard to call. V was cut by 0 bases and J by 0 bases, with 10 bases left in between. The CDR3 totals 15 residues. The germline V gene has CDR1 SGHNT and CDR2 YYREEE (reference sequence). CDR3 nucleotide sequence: TGTGCCAGCAGCTTGGGTGGCTCTAGCTCCTACGAGCAGTACTTC. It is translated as CASSLGGSSSYEQYF.

The CDR3 bases are TGTGCCAGCAGCCCTTCTGGGGAGCTGTTTTTT. This sequence encodes CASSPSGELFF. This chain joins TRBV5-5 and TRBJ2-2; no definite D call. Germline lookup yields CDR1 SGHKS and CDR2 YYEKEE (reference sequence). CDR3 length equals 11 residues. The ends were cut back, 4 bases at V and 8 bases at J, with 6 bases in the middle.

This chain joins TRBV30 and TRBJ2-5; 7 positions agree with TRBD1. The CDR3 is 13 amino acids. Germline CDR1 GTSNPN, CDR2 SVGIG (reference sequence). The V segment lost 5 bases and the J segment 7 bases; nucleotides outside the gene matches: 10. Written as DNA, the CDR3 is TGTGCCTGGGATGCAGACAGGGTTGGGACCCAGTACTTC. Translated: CAWDADRVGTQYF. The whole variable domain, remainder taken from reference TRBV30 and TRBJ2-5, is SQTIHQWPATLVQPVGSPLSLECTVEGTSNPNLYWYRQAAGRGLQLLFYSVGIGQISSEVPQNLSASRPQDRQFILSSKKLLLSDSGFYLCAWDADRVGTQYFGPGTRLLVL.

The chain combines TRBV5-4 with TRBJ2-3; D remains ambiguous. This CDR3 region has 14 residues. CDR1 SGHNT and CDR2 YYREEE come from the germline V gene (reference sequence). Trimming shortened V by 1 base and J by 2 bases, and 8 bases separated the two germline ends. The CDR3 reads CASSLTTSTDTQYF. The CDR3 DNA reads TGTGCCAGCAGCTTGACTACGTCCACAGATACGCAGTATTTT.

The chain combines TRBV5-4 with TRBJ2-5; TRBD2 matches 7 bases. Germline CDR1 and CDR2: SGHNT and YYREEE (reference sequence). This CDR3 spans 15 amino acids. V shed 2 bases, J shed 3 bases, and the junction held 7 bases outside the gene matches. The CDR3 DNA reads TGTGCCAGCAGCTTCGTAGCGGGTGGTAAAGAGACCCAGTACTTC. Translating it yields CASSFVAGGKETQYF.

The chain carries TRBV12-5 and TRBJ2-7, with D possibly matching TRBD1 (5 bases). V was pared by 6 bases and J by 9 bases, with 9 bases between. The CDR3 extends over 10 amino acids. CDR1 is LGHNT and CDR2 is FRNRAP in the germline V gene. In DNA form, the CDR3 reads TGTGCTAGTGGAAGGGGTGGGCAGTACTTC. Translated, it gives CASGRGGQYF. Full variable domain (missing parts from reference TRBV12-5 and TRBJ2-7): DARVTQTPRHKVTEMGQEVTMRCQPILGHNTVFWYRQTMMQGLELLAYFRNRAPLDDSGMPKDRFSAEMPDATLATLKIQPSEPRDSAVYFCASGRGGQYFGPGTRLTVT.

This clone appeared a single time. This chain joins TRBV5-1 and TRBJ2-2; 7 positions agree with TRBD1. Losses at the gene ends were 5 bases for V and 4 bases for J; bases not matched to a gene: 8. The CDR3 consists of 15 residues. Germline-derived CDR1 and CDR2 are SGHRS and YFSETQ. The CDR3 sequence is CASRSQQGSTGELFF. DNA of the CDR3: TGCGCCAGCAGGTCTCAACAGGGGTCCACCGGGGAGCTGTTTTTT.

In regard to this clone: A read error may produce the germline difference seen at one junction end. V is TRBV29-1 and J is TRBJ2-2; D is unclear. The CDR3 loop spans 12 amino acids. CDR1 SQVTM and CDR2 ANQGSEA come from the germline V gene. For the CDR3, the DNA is TGCAGCGTGGAAGGAGTCACCGGGGAGCTGTTTTTT. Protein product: CSVEGVTGELFF.

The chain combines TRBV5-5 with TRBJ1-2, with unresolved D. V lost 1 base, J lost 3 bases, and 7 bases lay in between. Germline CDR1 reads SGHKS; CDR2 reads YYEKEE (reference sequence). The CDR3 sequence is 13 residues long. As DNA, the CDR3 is TGTGCCAGCAGCTTGACCGGGGACTATGGCTACACCTTC. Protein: CASSLTGDYGYTF. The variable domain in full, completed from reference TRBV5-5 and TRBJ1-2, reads DAGVTQSPTHLIKTRGQQVTLRCSPISGHKSVSWYQQVLGQGPQFIFQYYEKEERGRGNFPDRFSARQFPNYSSELNVNALLLGDSALYLCASSLTGDYGYTFGSGTRLTVV.